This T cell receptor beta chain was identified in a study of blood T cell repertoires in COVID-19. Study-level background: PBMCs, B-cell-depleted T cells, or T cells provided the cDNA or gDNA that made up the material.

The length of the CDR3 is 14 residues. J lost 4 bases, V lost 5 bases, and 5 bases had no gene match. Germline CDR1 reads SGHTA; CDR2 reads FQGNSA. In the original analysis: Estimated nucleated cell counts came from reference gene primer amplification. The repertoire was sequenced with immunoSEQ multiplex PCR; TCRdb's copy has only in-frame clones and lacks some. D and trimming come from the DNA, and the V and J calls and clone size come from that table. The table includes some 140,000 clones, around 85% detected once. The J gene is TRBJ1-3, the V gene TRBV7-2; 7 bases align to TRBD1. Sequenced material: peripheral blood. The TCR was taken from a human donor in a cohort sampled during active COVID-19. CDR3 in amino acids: CASSPGQQGNTIYF. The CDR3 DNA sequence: TGTGCCAGCAGCCCGGGACAGCAAGGAAACACCATATATTTT.